Listed here are 26 T cell receptor beta chains from one sample, sequenced in a study of T cell responses to AZD1222 COVID-19 vaccine. Sequenced by immunoSEQ multiplex PCR; TCRdb stores in-frame clones only, minus some. The table includes 90,000 to 140,000 clones, 82% detected once. The sample here was peripheral blood, taken on day 0 of AZD1222 vaccination. These receptors were obtained from an adult in good health.

This clone is deemed medium-sized. The gene calls are TRBV4-2 and TRBJ1-1; 9 bases align to TRBD1. Per the germline V gene, CDR1 is LGHNA and CDR2 is YNFKEQ. The CDR3 has 15 residues. V lost 4 bases and J lost 5; bases outside the gene matches: 8. Here the CDR3 reads CASSLRDRATTEAFF. For the CDR3, the DNA is TGTGCCAGCAGCCTCCGGGACAGGGCTACGACTGAAGCTTTCTTT.

This chain connects TRBV3-1 (or the pseudogene TRBV3-2) to TRBJ2-7; D gene uncertain. CDR3 length: 12 amino acids. The germline V gene has CDR1 LGHDT and CDR2 YNNKEL (reference sequence). The V end lost 3 bases, the J end lost 3 bases, and 6 bases lay between the germline ends. The CDR3: CASSQGRYEQYF. The CDR3 DNA reads as TGTGCCAGCAGCCAGGGCCGCTACGAGCAGTACTTC.

This rearrangement joins TRBV6-5 to TRBJ2-7, with TRBD2 matching over 9 bases. V was clipped by 6 bases and J by 3 bases; unmatched bases: 9. The V gene's germline CDR1 is MNHEY and CDR2 SVGAGI. The CDR3 runs 15 residues. CDR3 in DNA: TGTGCCAGCAGCCCGGGACTAGCAGATATCTACGAGCAGTACTTC. This encodes CASSPGLADIYEQYF.

The J gene is TRBJ1-6, the V gene TRBV5-6; D ambiguous. The germline V gene encodes CDR1 SGHDT and CDR2 YYEEEE. The CDR3 has 13 amino acids. V was cut by 0 bases and J by 14 bases, with 12 bases left in between. The CDR3 protein is CASSLAQARALHF. For the CDR3, the DNA is TGTGCCAGCAGCTTGGCGCAGGCGAGGGCCCTCCACTTT.

This rearrangement joins TRBV6-5 to TRBJ1-5; the D gene is possibly TRBD1 (5 bases). In germline, CDR1 is MNHEY, CDR2 SVGAGI. This CDR3 has 13 residues. Trimming removed 7 bases from V and 4 bases from J, with 11 bases in between. Here the CDR3 DNA reads TGTGCCAGCACGCAGGGCTCAAATCAGCCCCAGCATTTT. This codes for CASTQGSNQPQHF.

This clone came up a few times. The chain carries TRBV11-2 and TRBJ2-1; D tentatively reads TRBD1 or TRBD2 (6 bases each). Germline lookup yields CDR1 SGHAT and CDR2 FQNNGV. The CDR3 covers 14 residues. The V end was cut by 6 bases, the J end by 12 bases, with 21 bases between. CDR3 nucleotides: TGTGCCAGCAGTGCTGTGGGAGCCGGGGGCGGGCAGTTCTTC. It yields the protein CASSAVGAGGGQFF.

The rearrangement uses TRBV18 and TRBJ1-6; a possible D gene is TRBD1 (5 bases). Looked up from germline, CDR1 is KGHSH and CDR2 is LQKENI. The V gene lost 1 base and the J gene lost 10 bases, with 11 bases spanning the gap. This CDR3 has 14 residues. The CDR3 DNA reads as TGTGCCAGCTCACCACGGACAATAGGCTCACCCCTCCACTTT. Translating it yields CASSPRTIGSPLHF.

This chain connects TRBV27 to TRBJ1-1, with unresolved D. The germline V and J ends were trimmed by 4 bases and 3 bases, with 21 bases remaining between them. CDR1 MNHEY and CDR2 SMNVEV come from the germline V gene (reference sequence). The length of the CDR3 is 17 residues. CDR3 loop: CASSSRSVGFFDTEAFF. CDR3 nucleotides: TGTGCCAGCAGTTCAAGGTCCGTAGGGTTCTTCGACACTGAAGCTTTCTTT.

J is TRBJ2-1 and V is TRBV21-1; the table names TRBD2, a call not compared with the DNA. TRBV21-1 is listed as a pseudogene. This CDR3 contains 10 residues. In DNA form, the CDR3 reads TGTGCCAGCTCGAACGGGGAGCAGTTCTTC. It yields the protein CASSNGEQFF.

The CDR3 loop is CASSQAETGWASRPVEKLFF. The CDR3, as DNA: TGCGCCAGCAGCCAAGCGGAGACAGGGTGGGCCTCGAGACCTGTTGAAAAACTGTTTTTT. The V and J genes are TRBV4-3 and TRBJ1-4; 7 nucleotides agree with TRBD1. The V and J ends lost 1 base and 7 bases, in that order; junction bases with no gene match: 21. The germline CDR1 and CDR2 sequences are LGHNA and YSLEER. The CDR3 is 20 residues long.

This chain joins TRBV15 and TRBJ1-2, with D possibly matching TRBD1 (5 bases). Germline CDR1 LNHNV, CDR2 YYDKDF (reference sequence). Trimming shortened V by 1 base and J by 2 bases, and 5 bases separated the two germline ends. This CDR3 has 13 amino acids. CDR3 sequence (DNA): TGTGCCACCAGCAGAGCAGGGAACTATGGCTACACCTTC. Encoded protein: CATSRAGNYGYTF.

J is TRBJ1-5 and V is TRBV4-1, with 11 nucleotides matching TRBD1. V lost 3 bases, J lost 4 bases, and 5 bases stayed unmatched. CDR1 is MGHRA, CDR2 YSYEKL, per germline. This CDR3 spans 16 amino acids. As DNA, the CDR3 is TGCGCCAGCAGCCACGTGGGACAGGGGGAGAATCAGCCCCAGCATTTT. It is translated as CASSHVGQGENQPQHF.

The chain has TRBV29-1 and TRBJ1-1, with 9 positions matching TRBD1. The trim removed 5 bases at V and 10 bases at J, leaving 8 bases unmatched. Germline V gene data show CDR1 as SQVTM and CDR2 as ANQGSEA. This CDR3 has 12 residues. Written as DNA, the CDR3 is TGCAGCGTTTCAACAGGGGGCGCGGGAGCTTTCTTT. The encoded protein is CSVSTGGAGAFF.

The genes are TRBV2 and TRBJ2-5; 7 bases fit TRBD2. CDR1 SNHLY and CDR2 FYNNEI come from the germline V gene. This CDR3 spans 16 amino acids. The junction had 10 bases not matched to a gene; V was cut back by 6 bases and J by 0 bases. The CDR3 DNA is TGTGCCAGCAGCTATGATCCCGGACTAGACCAAGAGACCCAGTACTTC. The encoded protein is CASSYDPGLDQETQYF.

This chain joins TRBV9 and TRBJ2-1; 10 nucleotides agree with TRBD2. The CDR3 loop spans 15 amino acids. J lost 9 bases, V lost 0 bases, and 6 bases had no gene match. CDR1 and CDR2 (germline): SGDLS, YYNGEE. CDR3 nucleotides: TGTGCCAGCAGCGTAGTATCTAGCGGGGGTGGTGAGCAGTTCTTC. It codes for CASSVVSSGGGEQFF. Supplemented by reference TRBV9 and TRBJ2-1, the full variable domain reads DSGVTQTPKHLITATGQRVTLRCSPRSGDLSVYWYQQSLDQGLQFLIQYYNGEERAKGNILERFSAQQFPDLHSELNLSSLELGDSALYFCASSVVSSGGGEQFFGPGTRLTVL.

This chain connects TRBV5-1 to TRBJ2-3; D may correspond to TRBD1 or TRBD2 (5 bases each). The CDR3 runs to 15 residues. Germline V gives CDR1 SGHRS, CDR2 YFSETQ. Trimming shortened V by 4 bases and J by 4 bases, and 16 bases separated the two germline ends. CDR3 in amino acids: CASSMGVGSPDTQYF. CDR3 in DNA: TGCGCCAGCAGCATGGGGGTCGGGTCCCCAGATACGCAGTATTTT.

The chain joins TRBV30 to TRBJ2-7; D gene ambiguous. Germline CDR1 and CDR2: GTSNPN and SVGIG (reference sequence). This CDR3 has 10 amino acids. Trimming took 6 bases from V and 8 from J, leaving 11 bases between them. Here the CDR3 reads CACNARKQYF. The CDR3, as DNA: TGTGCCTGCAACGCTCGAAAGCAGTACTTC.

This chain links TRBV9 with TRBJ1-1; 10 nucleotides agree with TRBD1. Unmatched junction bases numbered 7, after V lost 4 bases and J lost 10 bases. CDR1 and CDR2 (germline): SGDLS, YYNGEE. The CDR3 spans 13 residues. The CDR3 sequence is CASSPFGTGVAFF. As DNA, the CDR3 is TGTGCCAGCAGCCCCTTTGGGACAGGGGTAGCTTTCTTT.

This clone turned up a few times. The chain employs TRBV19 and TRBJ1-1; D gene ambiguous. Trimming pared 3 bases from V and 0 bases from J, leaving 11 bases between. Germline assignment: CDR1 LNHDA and CDR2 SQIVND (reference sequence). The CDR3 loop spans 15 amino acids. The CDR3 bases are TGTGCCAGTAGTATGGGTGGGAGCTTGAACACTGAAGCTTTCTTT. Translated, it gives CASSMGGSLNTEAFF.

The genes are TRBV19 and TRBJ1-6; 7 bases agree with TRBD1. The V and J ends lost 3 bases and 1 base, in that order; junction bases with no gene match: 0. The CDR3 length is 15 residues. The germline gives CDR1 LNHDA, CDR2 SQIVND (reference sequence). CDR3 protein: CASSMTGSYNSPLHF. The CDR3 region has the DNA TGTGCCAGTAGTATGACAGGGTCCTATAATTCACCCCTCCACTTT.

As for this clone: No DNA is shown, since the ends of the CDR3 on it are uncertain; the CDR3 is the one TCRdb lists. The gene calls are TRBV29-1 and TRBJ2-7; the DNA was not used to check the table's D call, TRBD2. Germline V gene lookup returns CDR1 SQVTM and CDR2 ANQGSEA. The CDR3 totals 11 residues, both ends included. The CDR3 spells CSVLGTGEQYF.

The chain employs TRBV7-2 and TRBJ2-7; D unresolved. The V gene's germline CDR1 is SGHTA and CDR2 FQGNSA. V lost 3 bases, J lost 1 base, and 13 bases lay in between. This CDR3 region has 15 residues. CDR3 nucleotide sequence: TGTGCCAGCAGCTTGGGCCCCGGAGTGTCCTACGAGCAGTACTTC. It codes for CASSLGPGVSYEQYF.

V usage is TRBV5-5 and J usage is TRBJ2-7; TRBD2 matches at 12 bases. CDR1 and CDR2 (germline): SGHKS, YYEKEE (reference sequence). V shed 4 bases and J 4 bases; nucleotides not matched to a gene: 9. The length of the CDR3 is 16 residues. CDR3 residues: CASSGDRLAGAYEQYF. In DNA form, the CDR3 reads TGTGCCAGCAGCGGGGACCGACTAGCGGGGGCTTACGAGCAGTACTTC.

V gene TRBV27 combines with J gene TRBJ2-7; 7 bases align to TRBD1. This CDR3 is 14 amino acids long. After removal of 6 bases from V and 9 bases from J, the junction contained 14 bases not matched to a gene. In germline, CDR1 is MNHEY, CDR2 SMNVEV (reference sequence). Written as DNA, the CDR3 is TGTGCCAGCAGGAGGGACAGTGGGTCCGAGGGGCAGTACTTC. Translation: CASRRDSGSEGQYF.

V usage is TRBV5-1 and J usage is TRBJ2-3; TRBD1 agrees at 7 bases. Germline V CDR1 and CDR2: SGHRS, YFSETQ. The J segment lost 3 bases and the V segment lost 2 bases, leaving 3 bases of the junction unmatched. The CDR3 is 14 amino acids. CDR3 sequence (DNA): TGCGCCAGCAGCTTTGAACAGGGGACAGATACGCAGTATTTT. It specifies CASSFEQGTDTQYF.

This clone is deemed medium-sized. J is TRBJ2-1 and V is TRBV2; D gene ambiguous. The V and J ends lost 6 bases and 6 bases respectively, with 12 bases between them. The CDR3 spans 13 residues. Germline assignment: CDR1 SNHLY and CDR2 FYNNEI. CDR3 sequence reads: CASSESYRNEQFF. DNA of the CDR3: TGTGCCAGCAGCGAAAGTTACCGCAATGAGCAGTTCTTC. The full variable domain, its missing parts supplied by reference TRBV2 and TRBJ2-1, is EPEVTQTPSHQVTQMGQEVILRCVPISNHLYFYWYRQILGQKVEFLVSFYNNEISEKSEIFDDQFSVERPDGSNFTLKIRSTKLEDSAMYFCASSESYRNEQFFGPGTRLTVL.